This note documents a single T cell receptor beta chain sequence. This specimen belongs to a study of T cells in tuberculosis. On the study more broadly: The T cells targeted glucose monomycolate, a mycobacterial lipid, via CD1B. Samples predate treatment or fall within its first 7 days.

The time point was: new active TB diagnosis, blood taken before or within 7 days of starting treatment. The CDR3 covers 14 residues. CDR1 is MNHNS and CDR2 is SASEGT in the germline V gene. The V end lost 5 bases, the J end lost 2 bases, and 12 bases lay between the germline ends. This table comes from immunoSEQ multiplex PCR, and its TCRdb copy is limited to in-frame clones, with some not included. The sample yields 20,000 to 25,000 clones, approximately 85% seen once. The sequence was collected from an adult with tuberculosis. This chain uses TRBV6-1 with TRBJ1-1; D is uncertain. This sample comprised PBMCs, obtained at tuberculosis diagnosis. CDR3 nucleotide sequence: TGTGCCAGCAGTAGAACGGGGATAAACACTGAAGCTTTCTTT. Its translation: CASSRTGINTEAFF.